The 21 T cell receptor beta chains given below trace back to one sample, sequenced in a study of CD8 T cells in ankylosing spondylitis. In TCRdb, the 5' RACE reads were re-called with MiXCR into one record per CDR3 protein. The repertoire holds about 140,000 distinct CDR3 sequences, under 35% seen once, with about 6% in the top ten. The sequenced sample consisted of synovial fluid, either unsorted or a sorted T cell fraction (not recorded which). The receptors were gathered from a male donor with ankylosing spondylitis.

This chain uses TRBV7-9 with TRBJ1-2; D unresolved. This CDR3 region has 17 residues. Germline-derived CDR1 and CDR2 are SEHNR and FQNEAQ (reference sequence). Trimming left V 3 bases short and J 5 bases short, with 22 bases between. CDR3 DNA: TGTGCCAGCAGCTTCCCCTACCCCGGCGAGGGAGGATATGGCTACACCTTC. Protein: CASSFPYPGEGGYGYTF.

The gene calls are TRBV29-1 and TRBJ1-1, with 9 nucleotides matching TRBD1. V trimming: 5 bases; J trimming: 4 bases; junction bases outside the gene matches: 5. This CDR3 is built from 13 residues. Per germline, CDR1 SQVTM and CDR2 ANQGSEA. The CDR3 here is CSVSKQGATEAFF. In DNA, the CDR3 is TGCAGCGTTTCAAAACAGGGGGCCACTGAAGCTTTCTTT.

The chain recombines TRBV4-2 with TRBJ1-1; D not certain. Germline V CDR1 and CDR2: LGHNA, YNFKEQ. V shed 1 base and J shed 0 bases, with 9 bases lying between them. This CDR3 region has 15 residues. The CDR3 region has the DNA TGTGCCAGCAGCCAAGCCACTACAGTGAACACTGAAGCTTTCTTT. Residues: CASSQATTVNTEAFF.

This sequence joins TRBV7-3 and TRBJ1-1, with a weak D call TRBD1 (5 bases). From germline, CDR1 is SGHTA and CDR2 FQGTGA. Trimming removed 8 bases from V and 2 bases from J, with 15 bases in between. The CDR3 covers 14 residues. CDR3 loop: CASPSGTVNTEAFF. The DNA for the CDR3 is TGTGCCAGCCCCTCCGGGACGGTTAACACTGAAGCTTTCTTT.

As concerns this clonotype: One end of the junction is discordant with germline, which a read error may explain. This chain joins TRBV30 and TRBJ1-1; D is undetermined. Germline V gives CDR1 GTSNPN, CDR2 SVGIG (reference sequence). The CDR3 covers 15 residues. The CDR3 DNA reads TGTGCCTGGAGTGCCCTTTATGGTGGGAGGGCTGAAGCTGTCTTT. Protein product: CAWSALYGGRAEAVF.

This clonotype was counted at least ten times. This CDR3 reads CASSTRTGGQETQYF. The CDR3 bases are TGTGCCAGCAGTACTCGGACAGGGGGCCAAGAGACCCAGTACTTC. V is TRBV28 and J is TRBJ2-5; 10 positions match TRBD1. From germline, CDR1 is MDHEN and CDR2 SYDVKM. The CDR3 is made up of 15 amino acids. V lost 5 bases and J lost 1; bases outside the gene matches: 4.

This clonotype was picked up one time. The V call is TRBV5-1, the J call TRBJ2-7, with D perhaps being TRBD1 or TRBD2 (5 bases each). The V and J ends lost 0 bases and 3 bases respectively, with 16 bases between them. The CDR3 loop spans 16 amino acids. Germline CDR1 SGHRS, CDR2 YFSETQ. The chain's CDR3 is CASSLGVTGRGYEQYF. The CDR3 DNA sequence: TGCGCCAGCAGCTTGGGTGTGACGGGACGGGGCTACGAGCAGTACTTC.

This chain links TRBV29-1 with TRBJ2-2, with D tentatively TRBD1 or TRBD2 (7 bases each). Germline CDR1 reads SQVTM; CDR2 reads ANQGSEA. The CDR3 consists of 15 residues. Trimming left V 4 bases short and J 9 bases short, with 21 bases between. The CDR3 region is CSVVESGGGGWELFF. For the CDR3, the DNA is TGCAGCGTTGTTGAGTCCGGGGGAGGGGGCTGGGAGCTGTTTTTT.

The chain combines TRBV27 with TRBJ2-7; tentative D call: TRBD1 (5 bases). The CDR3 is 13 amino acids. V gave up 6 bases and J gave up 3 bases, with 12 bases separating them. Germline CDR1 and CDR2: MNHEY and SMNVEV (reference sequence). The CDR3 nucleotides are TGTGCCAGCAGGATGGGGCAGTACTACGAGCAGTACTTC. This sequence encodes CASRMGQYYEQYF.

This clonotype was recorded many times. The chain uses TRBV2 and TRBJ2-1, with no clear D. The CDR3 sequence is 13 residues long. Germline V gene sequence: CDR1 SNHLY, CDR2 FYNNEI. With 4 bases removed from V and 4 bases from J, the gap between germline ends came to 8 bases. CDR3 sequence reads: CASSGSEYNEQFF. The DNA of the CDR3 is TGTGCCAGCAGTGGGTCGGAATACAATGAGCAGTTCTTC. The complete variable domain, with remaining parts taken from reference TRBV2 and TRBJ2-1, reads EPEVTQTPSHQVTQMGQEVILRCVPISNHLYFYWYRQILGQKVEFLVSFYNNEISEKSEIFDDQFSVERPDGSNFTLKIRSTKLEDSAMYFCASSGSEYNEQFFGPGTRLTVL.

This clonotype has ten or more counts. The chain couples TRBV7-6 to TRBJ2-7, with TRBD2 identical over 13 bases. The CDR3 is 21 amino acids. Unmatched junction bases numbered 18, after V lost 0 bases and J lost 4 bases. Germline V gene lookup returns CDR1 SGHVS and CDR2 FNYEAQ. This chain's CDR3 is CASSLAPKWGTSGRVWYEQYF. CDR3 bases: TGTGCCAGCAGCTTAGCCCCCAAATGGGGTACTAGCGGGAGGGTGTGGTACGAGCAGTACTTC.

This clonotype was counted between two and nine times. The chain links TRBV5-1 to TRBJ2-3, with 9 bases that match TRBD2. CDR1 is SGHRS and CDR2 is YFSETQ in the germline V gene. The CDR3 totals 16 residues. The V gene end was trimmed by 0 bases and the J gene end by 4 bases; junction bases not matched to a gene: 6. CDR3 DNA sequence: TGCGCCAGCAGCTTGGTTAGCGGGAGTATCGCAGATACGCAGTATTTT. Translating gives CASSLVSGSIADTQYF.

This clonotype was picked up a small number of times. V and J are TRBV6-2 or TRBV6-3 and TRBJ2-1; 8 bases map to TRBD1. CDR3 size: 16 residues. Germline V gene sequence: CDR1 MNHEY, CDR2 SVGEGT. V shed 5 bases, J shed 5 bases, and the junction held 11 bases outside the gene matches. The CDR3 reads CASSRPWTGRDNEQFF. As DNA, the CDR3 is TGTGCCAGCAGTCGACCGTGGACAGGGAGAGACAATGAGCAGTTCTTC.

This chain joins TRBV19 and TRBJ1-6; 10 bases align to TRBD1. CDR3 length: 13 residues. J gave up 8 bases and V 6 bases, and 1 base lay outside the gene matches. Germline CDR1 reads LNHDA; CDR2 reads SQIVND (reference sequence). CDR3 loop: CASRGTGDSPLHF. CDR3 DNA: TGTGCCAGTAGGGGGACAGGGGATTCACCCCTCCACTTT.

The chain joins TRBV10-3 to TRBJ2-3; D is ambiguous. Germline lookup yields CDR1 ENHRY and CDR2 SYGVKD. Trimming removed 0 bases from V and 2 bases from J, with 0 bases in between. The length of the CDR3 is 12 residues. CDR3 loop: CAISESTDTQYF. The CDR3 DNA sequence: TGTGCCATCAGTGAGTCCACAGATACGCAGTATTTT.

The chain recombines TRBV5-1 with TRBJ1-1, with a weak D call TRBD1 (6 bases). Per germline, CDR1 SGHRS and CDR2 YFSETQ. There are 13 residues in the CDR3. V dropped 3 bases and J dropped 4 bases, with 10 bases sitting between them. This CDR3 is CASSSGGATEAFF. The DNA for the CDR3 is TGCGCCAGCAGCTCGGGGGGGGCCACTGAAGCTTTCTTT.

This clonotype was seen many times. This chain connects TRBV2 to TRBJ2-3, with 9 bases identical to TRBD1. Germline lookup yields CDR1 SNHLY and CDR2 FYNNEI. The CDR3 loop spans 16 amino acids. The J segment lost 7 bases and the V segment lost 3 bases, leaving 11 bases of the junction unmatched. The CDR3 region has the DNA TGTGCCAGCAGTGAGGAAGGACAGGGGCCGGGAAATACGCAGTATTTT. Its translation: CASSEEGQGPGNTQYF. The whole variable domain, remainder taken from reference TRBV2 and TRBJ2-3, is EPEVTQTPSHQVTQMGQEVILRCVPISNHLYFYWYRQILGQKVEFLVSFYNNEISEKSEIFDDQFSVERPDGSNFTLKIRSTKLEDSAMYFCASSEEGQGPGNTQYFGPGTRLTVL.

The chain joins TRBV6-1 to TRBJ1-2; 8 bases align to TRBD1. Unmatched junction bases numbered 8, after V lost 7 bases and J lost 7 bases. From germline, CDR1 is MNHNS and CDR2 SASEGT. The CDR3 sequence is 13 residues long. DNA of the CDR3: TGTGCCAGCACTGAGGACAGGGCTGTTGGCTACACCTTC. Encoded protein: CASTEDRAVGYTF.

CDR3 protein: CASSEDRYYGYTF. In DNA, the CDR3 is TGTGCCAGTAGTGAGGACAGGTACTATGGCTACACCTTC. J is TRBJ1-2 and V is TRBV19; TRBD1 matches at 7 bases. The V and J ends lost 5 bases and 3 bases, in that order; junction bases with no gene match: 3. The CDR3 spans 13 residues. Germline V gene data show CDR1 as LNHDA and CDR2 as SQIVND (reference sequence).

A word on this clonotype: Because the CDR3 is missing its conserved closing phenylalanine or tryptophan, this is likely a read error. This chain joins TRBV20-1 and TRBJ2-5; 9 bases agree with TRBD1. Germline-derived CDR1 and CDR2 are DFQATT and SNEGSKA (reference sequence). The CDR3 is 12 residues long. The ends lost 5 bases at V and 4 bases at J; junction bases unmatched: 2. The CDR3 DNA follows: TGCAGTGCTGTGGACAGGGGAGAGACCCAGTACTCC. Its translation is CSAVDRGETQYS.

This clonotype was seen only a few times. This chain joins TRBV2 and TRBJ1-5; D is ambiguous. CDR3 length equals 13 residues. V lost 1 base to trimming and J lost 3 bases, with 4 bases between them. The germline V gene has CDR1 SNHLY and CDR2 FYNNEI. CDR3 region: CASSEENNQPQHF. CDR3 DNA: TGTGCCAGCAGTGAAGAGAACAATCAGCCCCAGCATTTT.